Below are 10 T cell receptor beta chains sequenced from a single sample in a study of blood T cell repertoires in COVID-19. Some clones are missing from TCRdb's copy, which holds only in-frame ones; the method was immunoSEQ multiplex PCR. The top ten hold roughly 4% of the sample, which has 190,000 or so clones, 80% to 90% seen once. Sequenced sample: PBMCs or T cells enriched from blood (not recorded which). All receptors derive from a woman aged 30 to 39 who had been exposed to COVID-19.

As for this clone: Within the sample, other DNA sequences also encode this same CDR3. J is TRBJ1-5 and V is TRBV24-1; D might be TRBD1 (6 bases). Trimming left V 5 bases short and J 4 bases short, with 8 bases between. CDR3 length equals 13 residues. Germline-derived CDR1 and CDR2 are KGHDR and SFDVKD. This CDR3 reads CATSVQGNQPQHF. CDR3 nucleotides: TGTGCCACCAGTGTTCAGGGGAATCAGCCCCAGCATTTT.

The V gene is TRBV11-2, the J gene TRBJ2-7, with D possibly matching TRBD1 (6 bases). The germline V and J ends were trimmed by 4 bases and 7 bases, with 14 bases remaining between them. CDR3 size: 13 residues. The germline V gene has CDR1 SGHAT and CDR2 FQNNGV. CDR3 bases: TGTGCCAGCAGCTCATCCCAGGGGCGGGAGCAGTACTTC. Translated: CASSSSQGREQYF.

J is TRBJ2-7 and V is TRBV12-5; D is possibly TRBD1 (6 bases). Germline V lookup: CDR1 LGHNT, CDR2 FRNRAP. V dropped 6 bases and J dropped 1 base, with 13 bases sitting between them. This CDR3 is built from 14 residues. The CDR3 sequence is CASGRAGTSYEQYF. The CDR3 DNA is TGTGCTAGTGGCAGAGCCGGGACATCCTACGAGCAGTACTTC.

This clone was counted only a few times. The chain uses TRBV11-3 and TRBJ1-6, with D possibly being TRBD1 (6 bases). Trimming left V 1 base short and J 0 bases short, with 13 bases between. The CDR3 extends over 18 amino acids. Germline-derived CDR1 and CDR2 are SGHNT and YENEEA. As DNA, the CDR3 is TGTGCCAGCAGCTTAGGACAGGAGGCTCGCTCCTATAATTCACCCCTCCACTTT. This sequence encodes CASSLGQEARSYNSPLHF.

CDR3 bases: TGTGCCAGCAGCCAAGATAGGACAGGGGCACGCCAGCCCCAGCATTTT. This sequence encodes CASSQDRTGARQPQHF. The V and J genes are TRBV4-2 and TRBJ1-5; 9 nucleotides line up with TRBD1. CDR3 length: 16 amino acids. The J segment lost 7 bases and the V segment lost 0 bases, leaving 7 bases of the junction unmatched. CDR1 and CDR2 (germline): LGHNA, YNFKEQ.

The chain recombines TRBV7-2 with TRBJ1-1; D unclear. The ends were cut back, 5 bases at V and 2 bases at J, with 15 bases in the middle. Germline-derived CDR1 and CDR2 are SGHTA and FQGNSA. This CDR3 comprises 15 residues. Here the CDR3 reads CASSPQVYLNTEAFF. The CDR3 DNA is TGTGCCAGCAGCCCCCAGGTGTACCTTAACACTGAAGCTTTCTTT.

J is TRBJ2-7 and V is TRBV29-1; 9 bases align to TRBD1. This CDR3 comprises 15 residues. With V trimmed by 1 base and J by 2 bases, 6 bases remained unmatched. The germline V gene has CDR1 SQVTM and CDR2 ANQGSEA. CDR3 nucleotide sequence: TGCAGCGTTGAAGGGACAGGGGATACCACCTACGAGCAGTACTTC. It is translated as CSVEGTGDTTYEQYF.

The chain has TRBV7-6 and TRBJ2-1; a weak D match, TRBD1 (5 bases). In germline, CDR1 is SGHVS, CDR2 FNYEAQ. The V gene lost 5 bases and the J gene lost 2 bases, with 10 bases spanning the gap. There are 14 residues in the CDR3. The CDR3 sequence: CASSPSDTYNEQFF. The CDR3 DNA follows: TGTGCCAGCAGCCCCTCGGACACCTACAATGAGCAGTTCTTC.

V and J are TRBV7-8 and TRBJ2-1; 12 nucleotides agree with TRBD2. CDR1 and CDR2 (germline): SGHVS, FQNEAQ. The ends lost 5 bases at V and 4 bases at J; junction bases unmatched: 6. CDR3 length: 16 residues. CDR3 residues: CASSPGLAGTYNEQFF. CDR3 DNA sequence: TGTGCCAGCAGCCCCGGACTAGCGGGGACGTACAATGAGCAGTTCTTC.

The rearrangement uses TRBV27 and TRBJ1-1, with unresolved D. V lost 4 bases and J lost 3, with 12 bases in between. Germline values: CDR1 MNHEY, CDR2 SMNVEV (reference sequence). The CDR3 extends over 14 amino acids. CDR3 sequence reads: CASSWAGLDTEAFF. As DNA, the CDR3 is TGTGCCAGCAGTTGGGCAGGCTTGGACACTGAAGCTTTCTTT.